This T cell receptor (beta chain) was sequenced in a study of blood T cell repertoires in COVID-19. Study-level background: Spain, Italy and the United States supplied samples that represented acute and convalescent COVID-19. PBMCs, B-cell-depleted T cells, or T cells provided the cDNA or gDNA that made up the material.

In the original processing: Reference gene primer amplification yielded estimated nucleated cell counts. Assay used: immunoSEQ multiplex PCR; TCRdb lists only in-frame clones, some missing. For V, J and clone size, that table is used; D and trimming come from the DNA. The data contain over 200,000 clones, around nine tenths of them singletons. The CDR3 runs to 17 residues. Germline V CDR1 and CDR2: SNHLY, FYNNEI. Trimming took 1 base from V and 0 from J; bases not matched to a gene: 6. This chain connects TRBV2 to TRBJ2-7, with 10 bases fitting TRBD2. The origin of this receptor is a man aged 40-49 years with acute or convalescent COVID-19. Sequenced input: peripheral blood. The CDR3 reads CASSEGLAGVSSYEQYF. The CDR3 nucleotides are TGTGCCAGCAGTGAAGGTCTAGCGGGGGTTAGCTCCTACGAGCAGTACTTC.